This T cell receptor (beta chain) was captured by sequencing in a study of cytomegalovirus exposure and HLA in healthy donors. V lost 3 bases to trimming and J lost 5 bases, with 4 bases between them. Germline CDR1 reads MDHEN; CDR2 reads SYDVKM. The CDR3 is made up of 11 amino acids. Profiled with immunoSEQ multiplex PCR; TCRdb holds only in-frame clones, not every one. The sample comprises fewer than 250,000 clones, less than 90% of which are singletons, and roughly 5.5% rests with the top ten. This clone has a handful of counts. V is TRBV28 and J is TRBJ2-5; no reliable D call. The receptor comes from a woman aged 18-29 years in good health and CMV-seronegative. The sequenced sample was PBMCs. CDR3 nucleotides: TGTGCCAGCAGTTTCTCGGAGACCCAGTACTTC. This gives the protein CASSFSETQYF.